This T cell receptor beta chain was recorded in a study of blood T cell repertoires in COVID-19. Enrolled through a virtual design, the participants were between 18 and 89 years of age and came from fewer than 30 US areas. A COVID-19 case had been met by exposed participants during the 2 weeks before study entry. TCRdb's table, derived via immunoSEQ multiplex PCR, lists solely in-frame clones and lacks some. The sample has about 140,000 clones, approximately 80% seen once. The CDR3 runs to 15 residues. The ends lost 5 bases at V and 3 bases at J; junction bases unmatched: 7. In germline, CDR1 is SGHTA, CDR2 FQGNSA.

The receptor comes from a woman under 30 who had been exposed to COVID-19. The chain links TRBV7-2 to TRBJ1-2; 9 positions agree with TRBD1. Sample: PBMCs or T cells enriched from blood (not recorded which). The DNA of the CDR3 is TGTGCCAGCAGCCCTGGGACAGGGTGGGACTATGGCTACACCTTC. Translation gives CASSPGTGWDYGYTF.